Below are 31 T cell receptor beta chains sequenced from a single sample in a study of T cells after posttransplantation cyclophosphamide. Clones were read by immunoSEQ multiplex PCR, and TCRdb kept only the in-frame ones, dropping some. The table lists approximately 1,300 clones, around 81% of them singletons. A marrow graft followed busulfan-fludarabine conditioning, with cyclophosphamide on days +3 and +4. The sequenced sample was PBMCs, obtained more than 220 days after allogeneic stem cell transplant with posttransplant cyclophosphamide. These receptors came from a female patient aged 60 to 70 who received an allogeneic stem cell transplant from an unrelated donor, was CMV-positive, and had acute GVHD only. Some T cells may be transferred from the graft donor.

The chain couples TRBV28 to TRBJ1-4; D is possibly TRBD1 (6 bases). The CDR3 spans 16 residues. The germline V and J ends were trimmed by 2 bases and 7 bases, with 17 bases remaining between them. The germline V gene encodes CDR1 MDHEN and CDR2 SYDVKM. The CDR3 DNA follows: TGTGCCAGCAGTTTAGGGGATGCAGGGGTGACTGAAAAACTGTTTTTT. As protein: CASSLGDAGVTEKLFF.

J is TRBJ1-1 and V is TRBV6-5; D not certain. CDR3 length: 14 residues. Germline-derived CDR1 and CDR2 are MNHEY and SVGAGI. The V and J ends lost 2 bases and 1 base respectively, with 8 bases between them. The CDR3 is CASSYEAGNTEAFF. The DNA of the CDR3 is TGTGCCAGCAGTTACGAAGCGGGGAACACTGAAGCTTTCTTT.

The gene calls are TRBV5-1 and TRBJ2-5; 7 nucleotides match TRBD2. The germline V gene encodes CDR1 SGHRS and CDR2 YFSETQ. The CDR3 is 14 amino acids. With 6 bases clipped from V and 4 bases from J, the junction kept 9 bases outside the gene matches. CDR3 region: CASTGRGSGETQYF. CDR3 nucleotides: TGCGCCAGCACGGGGCGGGGGTCGGGAGAGACCCAGTACTTC.

The CDR3 DNA sequence: TGTGCCAGTAGGGGTATTGGCACTGAAGCTTTCTTT. Residues: CASRGIGTEAFF. V gene TRBV6-6 combines with J gene TRBJ1-1; maybe TRBD1 (5 bases). The V end lost 9 bases, the J end lost 4 bases, and 12 bases lay between the germline ends. This CDR3 has 12 residues. CDR1 and CDR2 from the germline V gene are MNHNY and SVGAGI (reference sequence).

The V call is TRBV7-2, the J call TRBJ2-5, with 15 bases matching TRBD2. Germline loops: CDR1 SGHTA, CDR2 FQGNSA. This CDR3 contains 16 residues. J lost 2 bases, V lost 5 bases, and 3 bases had no gene match. CDR3 nucleotides: TGTGCCAGCAGCCCCGGACTAGCGGGGGGGCAAGAGACCCAGTACTTC. Translated, it gives CASSPGLAGGQETQYF.

This clone was seen only a few times. The V and J genes are TRBV7-2 and TRBJ1-1, with D possibly matching TRBD1 (5 bases). Trimming left V 8 bases short and J 5 bases short, with 15 bases between. This CDR3 has 13 residues. The germline V gene encodes CDR1 SGHTA and CDR2 FQGNSA. The CDR3 nucleotides are TGTGCCAGCTTTGACGGGAGGGGAACTGAAGCTTTCTTT. Its translation is CASFDGRGTEAFF.

This clone has just a few counts. The chain uses TRBV28 and TRBJ2-7, with 8 bases identical to TRBD1. V shed 5 bases, J shed 3 bases, and the junction held 9 bases outside the gene matches. Germline CDR1 reads MDHEN; CDR2 reads SYDVKM. This CDR3 is built from 15 residues. The CDR3 loop reads CASSPGTGYHYEQYF. In DNA form, the CDR3 reads TGTGCCAGCAGTCCTGGGACAGGATATCACTACGAGCAGTACTTC.

The chain carries TRBV4-3 and TRBJ2-2; TRBD2 matches at 16 bases. Looked up from germline, CDR1 is LGHNA and CDR2 is YSLEER. V shed 3 bases, J shed 3 bases, and the junction held 1 base outside the gene matches. The CDR3 contains 17 residues. The CDR3 sequence: CASSQGLAGGYTGELFF. CDR3 DNA sequence: TGCGCCAGCAGCCAGGGACTAGCGGGAGGGTACACCGGGGAGCTGTTTTTT.

The chain combines TRBV6-1 with TRBJ2-5, with 9 bases identical to TRBD1. CDR1 is MNHNS and CDR2 is SASEGT in the germline V gene. Losses at the gene ends were 3 bases for V and 1 base for J; bases not matched to a gene: 3. The CDR3 is 15 amino acids. CDR3 amino acids: CASSDMGQGQETQYF. For the CDR3, the DNA is TGTGCCAGCAGTGATATGGGACAGGGCCAAGAGACCCAGTACTTC.

The chain carries TRBV30 and TRBJ2-3, with D possibly matching TRBD1 (6 bases). Germline V gene sequence: CDR1 GTSNPN, CDR2 SVGIG (reference sequence). V lost 3 bases to trimming and J lost 3 bases, with 10 bases between them. The CDR3 extends over 13 amino acids. The CDR3 DNA reads as TGTGCCTGGAGCAGGGGCTGGACAGATACGCAGTATTTT. Translated: CAWSRGWTDTQYF. Filled out from reference TRBV30 and TRBJ2-3, the complete variable domain reads SQTIHQWPATLVQPVGSPLSLECTVEGTSNPNLYWYRQAAGRGLQLLFYSVGIGQISSEVPQNLSASRPQDRQFILSSKKLLLSDSGFYLCAWSRGWTDTQYFGPGTRLTVL.

The chain joins TRBV7-7 to TRBJ2-2; no definite D call. V dropped 5 bases and J dropped 4 bases, with 14 bases sitting between them. Germline-derived CDR1 and CDR2 are SSHAT and FNYEAQ (reference sequence). The length of the CDR3 is 15 residues. The CDR3 DNA reads TGTGCCAGCAGCCCCACTGCGAGAGGCACCGGGGAGCTGTTTTTT. Translated, it gives CASSPTARGTGELFF.

Comment on this clone: Germline and junction disagree at one end, which may indicate a read error. This sample also contains other DNA sequences that code for the same CDR3. The genes are TRBV28 and TRBJ1-6, with D hard to call. The CDR3 contains 19 residues. Germline CDR1 reads MDHEN; CDR2 reads SYDVKM. CDR3 DNA sequence: TGTGCCAGCAGCCCCGGTCTGTTTAACAGCCCACATTATAATTCCCCCCTCCACTTT. Amino acids: CASSPGLFNSPHYNSPLHF. Supplemented by reference TRBV28 and TRBJ1-6, the full variable domain reads DVKVTQSSRYLVKRTGEKVFLECVQDMDHENMFWYRQDPGLGLRLIYFSYDVKMKEKGDIPEGYSVSREKKERFSLILESASTNQTSMYLCASSPGLFNSPHYNSPLHFGNGTRLTVT.

This chain uses TRBV28 with TRBJ1-5; D ambiguous. With 6 bases removed from V and 8 bases from J, the gap between germline ends came to 8 bases. Germline CDR1 MDHEN, CDR2 SYDVKM. This CDR3 spans 11 amino acids. CDR3 in amino acids: CASRNQEPQHF. CDR3 in DNA: TGTGCCAGCAGAAATCAGGAGCCCCAGCATTTT.

The chain couples TRBV2 to TRBJ1-2; a possible D gene is TRBD1 (6 bases). Germline CDR1 and CDR2: SNHLY and FYNNEI. The CDR3 has 15 residues. V gave up 3 bases and J gave up 8 bases, with 19 bases separating them. Here the CDR3 reads CASSDSGQTLGGYTF. Here the CDR3 DNA reads TGTGCCAGCAGTGACTCGGGACAAACCCTAGGAGGCTACACCTTC.

The genes are TRBV30 and TRBJ2-3; 10 bases are shared with TRBD2. CDR3 length equals 15 residues. CDR1 and CDR2 from the germline V gene are GTSNPN and SVGIG (reference sequence). The junction had 3 bases not matched to a gene; V was cut back by 2 bases and J by 1 base. CDR3 coding DNA: TGTGCCTGGAGTAAAGGACTAGCGGGCACAGATACGCAGTATTTT. It is translated as CAWSKGLAGTDTQYF. The full variable domain, with the rest looked up from reference TRBV30 and TRBJ2-3, is SQTIHQWPATLVQPVGSPLSLECTVEGTSNPNLYWYRQAAGRGLQLLFYSVGIGQISSEVPQNLSASRPQDRQFILSSKKLLLSDSGFYLCAWSKGLAGTDTQYFGPGTRLTVL.

This sequence joins TRBV5-4 and TRBJ2-7, with D tentatively TRBD1 (6 bases). The CDR3 consists of 15 residues. Between the trimmed V and J ends, which lost 4 bases and 0 bases, there was a span of 14 bases. From germline, CDR1 is SGHNT and CDR2 YYREEE (reference sequence). The CDR3 coding sequence is TGTGCCAGCAGCCCCGGGACATCAAGCTCCTACGAGCAGTACTTC. Its protein is CASSPGTSSSYEQYF.

The V and J genes are TRBV30 and TRBJ2-7, with 10 bases matching TRBD2. The CDR3 sequence is 15 residues long. Germline CDR1 GTSNPN, CDR2 SVGIG (reference sequence). With 5 bases clipped from V and 6 bases from J, the junction kept 13 bases outside the gene matches. The CDR3 loop is CAWGRGGAGGFEQYF. The CDR3 DNA reads TGTGCCTGGGGGAGGGGCGGAGCGGGAGGGTTCGAGCAGTACTTC.

CDR3 in amino acids: CASSKGDRGGAEAFF. The DNA for the CDR3 is TGTGCCAGCAGCAAAGGGGACAGGGGAGGCGCTGAAGCTTTCTTT. The chain links TRBV7-9 to TRBJ1-1; 10 bases map to TRBD1. Germline V gene sequence: CDR1 SEHNR, CDR2 FQNEAQ (reference sequence). This CDR3 spans 15 amino acids. V gave up 5 bases and J gave up 6 bases; unmatched junction bases: 9.

The rearrangement uses TRBV20-1 and TRBJ1-2, with D hard to call. Trimming pared 3 bases from V and 6 bases from J, leaving 8 bases between. Germline loops: CDR1 DFQATT, CDR2 SNEGSKA (reference sequence). This CDR3 contains 11 residues. This chain's CDR3 is CSASEGDGYTF. Written as DNA, the CDR3 is TGCAGTGCTAGTGAGGGAGATGGCTACACCTTC.

V and J are TRBV25-1 and TRBJ1-4, with D uncertain. V lost 4 bases and J lost 7, with 13 bases in between. This CDR3 is 14 amino acids long. CDR1 is MGHDK and CDR2 is SYGVNS in the germline V gene. The CDR3 reads CASSGTRVGEKLFF. DNA of the CDR3: TGTGCCAGCAGTGGTACTAGGGTTGGTGAAAAACTGTTTTTT.

The chain links TRBV10-3 to TRBJ1-2, with TRBD1 matching over 7 bases. The J segment lost 6 bases and the V segment lost 9 bases, leaving 7 bases of the junction unmatched. CDR1 and CDR2 (germline): ENHRY, SYGVKD. The CDR3 extends over 12 amino acids. The CDR3 nucleotides read TGTGCCATAAACAGGGGTGCCCATGGCTACACCTTC. Its translation is CAINRGAHGYTF.

The V call is TRBV19, the J call TRBJ1-5, with TRBD1 matching 7 bases. V was clipped by 3 bases and J by 2 bases; unmatched bases: 13. The CDR3 covers 18 residues. The germline V gene has CDR1 LNHDA and CDR2 SQIVND (reference sequence). The CDR3 loop is CASSIARGEPIRNQPQHF. The DNA for the CDR3 is TGTGCCAGTAGTATCGCCAGGGGGGAACCAATACGCAATCAGCCCCAGCATTTT.

The chain joins TRBV5-1 to TRBJ2-2; maybe TRBD2 (5 bases). The V and J ends lost 0 bases and 4 bases respectively, with 13 bases between them. The CDR3 covers 16 residues. Per the germline V gene, CDR1 is SGHRS and CDR2 is YFSETQ. CDR3 DNA: TGCGCCAGCAGCTTGGGACAACCGGCGGGCACCGGGGAGCTGTTTTTT. Its protein product is CASSLGQPAGTGELFF.

By share, this clone counts as medium-sized. The rearrangement joins TRBV19 to TRBJ1-2; TRBD1 agrees at 8 bases. The germline V gene encodes CDR1 LNHDA and CDR2 SQIVND (reference sequence). The CDR3 is 14 residues long. After removal of 5 bases from V and 2 bases from J, the junction contained 4 bases not matched to a gene. CDR3 sequence: CASSATGGNYGYTF. The CDR3 DNA is TGTGCCAGTAGTGCCACAGGGGGGAACTATGGCTACACCTTC.

The rearrangement uses TRBV5-1 and TRBJ2-1; possible D gene TRBD2, 7 bases. V gave up 5 bases and J gave up 8 bases, with 20 bases separating them. The CDR3 consists of 15 residues. Germline values: CDR1 SGHRS, CDR2 YFSETQ. The CDR3 DNA is TGCGCCAGCAGGCGGACAGCGGGGTACATCGATGAGCAGTTCTTC. Its protein is CASRRTAGYIDEQFF.

Here the CDR3 DNA reads TGTGCTAGTGCCCCAGGGGGCTACACCTTC. It yields the protein CASAPGGYTF. The chain combines TRBV12-5 with TRBJ1-2; perhaps TRBD1 as D (5 bases). Germline V gene sequence: CDR1 LGHNT, CDR2 FRNRAP. The CDR3 spans 10 residues. V was pared by 7 bases and J by 8 bases, with 8 bases between.

The chain joins TRBV6-5 to TRBJ2-1; possibly TRBD2 for D (5 bases). This CDR3 comprises 14 residues. V was trimmed by 10 bases and J by 0 bases, leaving 13 bases between them. Germline V gene data show CDR1 as MNHEY and CDR2 as SVGAGI. The CDR3 nucleotides are TGTGCCACAAGCGGACGTAGCTCCTACAATGAGCAGTTCTTC. Translated, it gives CATSGRSSYNEQFF.

This rearrangement joins TRBV14 to TRBJ2-5, with a possible D match to TRBD1 (5 bases). Germline V CDR1 and CDR2: SGHDN, FVKESK. The CDR3 covers 15 residues. Trimming shortened V by 0 bases and J by 5 bases, and 13 bases separated the two germline ends. CDR3: CASSQEYQGFETQYF. The CDR3 bases are TGTGCCAGCAGCCAAGAATATCAGGGTTTTGAGACCCAGTACTTC. Supplemented by reference TRBV14 and TRBJ2-5, the full variable domain reads EAGVTQFPSHSVIEKGQTVTLRCDPISGHDNLYWYRRVMGKEIKFLLHFVKESKQDESGMPNNRFLAERTGGTYSTLKVQPAELEDSGVYFCASSQEYQGFETQYFGPGTRLLVL.

Details on this clone: A junction end diverges from the germline sequence, so it may reflect a read error. Other DNA variants within this sample encode the same CDR3. V gene TRBV5-4 combines with J gene TRBJ1-2; 8 nucleotides match TRBD1. CDR3 length equals 14 residues. The germline V gene has CDR1 SGHNT and CDR2 YYREEE (reference sequence). The CDR3 reads CASSLGQGAEGYTF. As DNA, the CDR3 is TGTGCCAGCAGCTTGGGTCAGGGGGCAGAAGGCTATACCTTC.

With respect to this clone: The sample holds other DNA sequences that translate to the same CDR3. This chain joins TRBV18 and TRBJ2-7; 8 bases agree with TRBD1. Trimming at V came to 2 bases and at J to 10 bases, leaving 13 bases not matched to a gene. Germline lookup yields CDR1 KGHSH and CDR2 LQKENI. This CDR3 has 15 amino acids. The CDR3 DNA reads as TGTGCCAGCTCACCAGAGGGGACAGGTTCCTCCGACCAGTACTTC. Its translation: CASSPEGTGSSDQYF.

This rearrangement joins TRBV5-1 to TRBJ2-7; 11 bases map to TRBD2. J gave up 1 base and V 1 base, and 7 bases lay outside the gene matches. CDR1 is SGHRS, CDR2 YFSETQ, per germline. The CDR3 is made up of 17 amino acids. The CDR3 DNA follows: TGCGCCAGCAGCTTGTCTAGCGGGGGGACTCCGTCCTACGAGCAGTACTTC. It yields the protein CASSLSSGGTPSYEQYF.